Below, 13 T cell receptor beta chains from the same sample are listed, as sequenced in a study of early T cells in non-severe SARS-CoV-2 infection. Each CDR3 protein is one row after TCRdb ran MiXCR on the 5' RACE reads. The table shows over 50,000 distinct CDR3 sequences, with 8% to 10% occurring only once. The sample comprised whole blood. Receptor source: an adult who was a healthcare worker with PCR-confirmed SARS-CoV-2 infection or an uninfected control (not recorded which).

This clonotype was seen many times. CDR3 in amino acids: CSAPEGLRNEQFF. CDR3 sequence (DNA): TGCAGTGCTCCGGAGGGCCTTCGAAATGAGCAGTTCTTC. This chain joins TRBV20-1 and TRBJ2-1, with D maybe TRBD2 (6 bases). V lost 5 bases and J 7 bases, leaving 15 bases between the germline ends. CDR1 is DFQATT and CDR2 is SNEGSKA in the germline V gene (reference sequence). The CDR3 is 13 residues long.

This clonotype was seen more than once but under ten times. V and J are TRBV9 and TRBJ2-3; the match to TRBD2 covers 8 bases. CDR1 and CDR2 (germline): SGDLS, YYNGEE. The CDR3 is 15 amino acids. V shed 0 bases and J 5 bases; nucleotides not matched to a gene: 5. This CDR3 reads CASSVGAAGVDTQYF. DNA of the CDR3: TGTGCCAGCAGCGTAGGAGCAGCGGGAGTAGATACGCAGTATTTT.

The chain recombines TRBV5-6 with TRBJ2-7; tentatively, D is TRBD2 (6 bases). This CDR3 has 14 residues. Germline V gives CDR1 SGHDT, CDR2 YYEEEE. V was trimmed by 6 bases and J by 0 bases, leaving 13 bases between them. The CDR3 reads CASKRVPSSYEQYF. DNA for the CDR3: TGTGCCAGCAAGCGGGTCCCCAGCTCCTACGAGCAGTACTTC.

This clonotype was seen more than once but under ten times. The chain uses TRBV27 and TRBJ2-1; 7 bases match TRBD1. Germline V CDR1 and CDR2: MNHEY, SMNVEV (reference sequence). V dropped 4 bases and J dropped 3; count of bases not matched to a gene: 6. The CDR3 runs to 15 residues. CDR3: CASSSTGAHYNEQFF. CDR3 nucleotide sequence: TGTGCCAGCAGTTCCACAGGGGCCCACTACAATGAGCAGTTCTTC.

This clonotype was seen many times. The CDR3 loop is CASSLGQYYEQYF. The CDR3 DNA follows: TGTGCCAGCAGCCTTGGTCAATACTACGAGCAGTACTTC. This sequence joins TRBV4-2 and TRBJ2-7; no reliable D call. The CDR3 is 13 amino acids. Germline CDR1 LGHNA, CDR2 YNFKEQ. Trimming took 4 bases from V and 3 from J, leaving 10 bases between them.

The chain combines TRBV9 with TRBJ2-5; possible D gene TRBD1, 6 bases. CDR1 is SGDLS, CDR2 YYNGEE, per germline. Trimming pared 3 bases from V and 3 bases from J, leaving 15 bases between. The CDR3 has 15 amino acids. This chain's CDR3 is CASSADGYREETQYF. CDR3 nucleotides: TGTGCCAGCAGCGCAGACGGATACAGGGAAGAGACCCAGTACTTC.

This clonotype showed up just once. The gene calls are TRBV3-1 and TRBJ1-2; the D gene is possibly TRBD1 (6 bases). Trimming took 4 bases from V and 8 from J, leaving 17 bases between them. Germline V gene lookup returns CDR1 LGHDT and CDR2 YNNKEL (reference sequence). This CDR3 has 14 amino acids. CDR3 in DNA: TGTGCCAGCAGCCGTTCTTCACAGGGATACGGCTACACCTTC. Translated, it gives CASSRSSQGYGYTF.

This chain uses TRBV6-2 or TRBV6-3 with TRBJ1-1; D gene uncertain. The CDR3 consists of 15 residues. V was trimmed by 2 bases and J by 4 bases, leaving 14 bases between them. From germline, CDR1 is MNHEY and CDR2 SVGEGT. The DNA of the CDR3 is TGTGCCAGCAGTTACGGCCGGGCGAGTAGCACTGAAGCTTTCTTT. As protein: CASSYGRASSTEAFF.

This clonotype was seen at least ten times. V gene TRBV28 combines with J gene TRBJ2-7; TRBD2 matches at 14 bases. J was trimmed by 3 bases and V by 8 bases; bases with no gene match: 9. The CDR3 covers 16 residues. Germline V gene sequence: CDR1 MDHEN, CDR2 SYDVKM. CDR3 amino acids: CASGRLGTSGSYEQYF. The CDR3 coding sequence is TGTGCCAGCGGACGACTAGGGACTAGCGGGAGCTACGAGCAGTACTTC.

This clonotype was counted a few times. In DNA, the CDR3 is TGTGCCAGCAGCTTGGAGGTCCGAGCTAACACTGAAGCTTTCTTT. Protein sequence: CASSLEVRANTEAFF. The chain joins TRBV5-5 to TRBJ1-1, with D uncertain. This CDR3 is built from 15 residues. Trimming took 0 bases from V and 2 from J, leaving 11 bases between them. From germline, CDR1 is SGHKS and CDR2 YYEKEE (reference sequence).

This clonotype has at least ten counts. V usage is TRBV5-1 and J usage is TRBJ1-1, with D uncertain. The V end was cut by 1 base, the J end by 3 bases, with 4 bases between. The CDR3 sequence is 12 residues long. Per germline, CDR1 SGHRS and CDR2 YFSETQ. Written as DNA, the CDR3 is TGCGCCAGCAGCTTGTCGGACACTGAAGCTTTCTTT. It encodes CASSLSDTEAFF.

This clonotype was found a few times. The chain links TRBV29-1 to TRBJ1-3, with D uncertain. The germline V and J ends were trimmed by 4 bases and 0 bases, with 4 bases remaining between them. The CDR3 length is 12 residues. CDR1 and CDR2 (germline): SQVTM, ANQGSEA. This CDR3 reads CSVADSGNTIYF. The CDR3 nucleotides read TGCAGCGTTGCAGACTCTGGAAACACCATATATTTT.

This clonotype was seen ten or more times. V is TRBV19 and J is TRBJ1-5; D is possibly TRBD1 (5 bases). V gave up 4 bases and J gave up 0 bases, with 16 bases separating them. Germline values: CDR1 LNHDA, CDR2 SQIVND (reference sequence). This CDR3 has 17 amino acids. The CDR3 protein is CASSRPDSAYSNQPQHF. In DNA, the CDR3 is TGTGCCAGTAGTAGACCCGACAGTGCCTATAGCAATCAGCCCCAGCATTTT.